The sequence of this T cell receptor beta chain was determined in a study of T cell repertoires in cytomegalovirus infection (dated by TCRdb to between 2018 and 2021). The study in broad terms: Peptide stimulations targeted recently identified HLA-C-restricted CMV epitopes, whose presentation resists viral immunomodulation, together with well-studied HLA-B-restricted epitopes. Because public TCR beta signatures pointed to carriage of CMV infection together with the matching HLA type, the HLA type of each donor mattered for the analysis. Summary of the overall study and its limitations: Cumulative frequency of public TCR beta family members discriminated carriers of CMV infection plus the relevant HLA type in this cohort and an independent approximately 360-donor cohort. The ex vivo response was dominated by HLA-C-restricted CMV-specific TCR beta clonotypes, which also provided the single most frequent clonotype in two of eight donors.

Deletion took 0 bases off V and 6 bases off J, with a span of 3 bases between the germline ends. Taken from the germline V gene (reference sequence), the CDR1 and CDR2 loops are DFQATT and SNEGSKA. The CDR3 runs 11 amino acids, cysteine and phenylalanine included. Just the 33-base CDR3 DNA is kept, in frame starting at base 1. According to the study, the label for this sample's treatment or condition signals: in vitro stimulation with specific CMV peptide epitopes to enrich CMV-specific T cells. As concerns this clonotype: This clone's antigen is unknown. There are no base qualities to consult, and no much larger clone falls within one base.

Instrument on record: Illumina HiSeq 1500. The public reads were run again by TCRdb, first through fastp at Q25 and then through MiXCR, and only productive beta chains were kept. Every distinct CDR3 protein forms one entry, paired with its most common genes and DNA. The table for this sample lists hundreds of thousands of distinct CDR3 sequences; roughly 31% of them were counted only once. Roughly 13% of the sample belongs to the ten largest clones. The chain couples TRBV20-1 to TRBJ2-1, with no confidently assigned D gene. The receptor was isolated from a human donor in good health (CMV status not recorded). Some clones in this sample may be carry-over from other donors' samples. Sequencing was performed on cultured CD8+ T cells from PBMCs, taken from culture after CMV antigen stimulation. Here is the DNA: TGCAGTGCTAGAGAAGTCAATGAGCAGTTCTTC. Protein translation: CSAREVNEQFF.